This TCR beta chain was observed in a study of identical twins (dated by TCRdb to 2016 to 2018). Turning to the overall study: To test whether fetal clonotypes persist, the study used deep sequencing on TCR alpha and beta repertoires from monozygotic twins, unrelated adults of various ages, and cord blood. To rule out contamination, the twin experiments were replicated at different times with different library preparation protocols.

Every donor in the study was a healthy Caucasian. Including cysteine and phenylalanine, the CDR3 has 15 amino acids. Only CDR3 DNA remains: 45 bases, in frame from the first base. Per the germline V gene, SQVTM is the CDR1 and ANQGSEA is the CDR2. V loses 4 bases of germline sequence and J loses 2 bases, and the interval between the two ends is 16 bases. Libraries were made using 5' RACE. Instrument used: Illumina HiSeq 2000. Template switching added a universal primer binding site, and the final cDNA carried a unique molecular identifier that allowed TCR cDNA molecules to be counted accurately. First-strand cDNA for TCR alpha and beta chains was synthesized from specific primers in the conserved constant-segment region. To control for contamination, every cDNA library carried two barcodes: a SMART-Mk sample barcode plus Illumina barcodes. TruSeq adapter sequences, together with Illumina sample barcodes, were added in two successive PCR steps. The TCR alpha and beta cDNA libraries were sequenced on the Illumina HiSeq platform using custom primers. For the original study's pipeline: MiGEC processed the raw reads to extract unique molecular identifiers, while MiXCR was used to determine the CDR3 positions. For each individual, recombination models were inferred using an EM algorithm with the repgenHMM and IGoR tools. The analysis of shared clonotypes was done with the tcR package in R, with sharing normalized by the product of cloneset sizes. Out-of-frame nonproductive sequences were analyzed to study raw recombination free of thymic and clonal selection effects. TCRdb itself trimmed the public reads at Q25 with fastp, ran MiXCR and retained productive beta chains. Entries are consolidated by CDR3 protein sequence, retaining the most common genes and DNA. Clone size and V and J calls follow TCRdb, not the original study. Counted in this sample were roughly 1,500,000 distinct CDR3 sequences; under 35% of them appeared once. Jointly, the top ten make up 0.25% to 0.3% of the sample.

With respect to this clonotype: Its binding antigen is unknown. No base quality values were provided; no much bigger clone lies one nucleotide off.

The research as a whole found: In monozygotic twins, recombination models systematically underestimated out-of-frame TCR alpha sharing, but the models matched the sharing seen between unrelated individuals. Because the same donors could not be followed over many years, the conclusions relied on cross-sectional statistical analysis. Invariant T cells such as MAIT and iNKT could partly confound zero-insertion analyses, although diverse VJ usage argued against such confounding for most clonotypes. Abundant cord blood beta clonotypes carried fewer insertions; young adult naive repertoires showed a weaker similar trend, while memory repertoires showed none. The excess sharing between twins in beta out-of-frame sequences was weaker because fewer shared sequences reduced the signal-to-noise ratio. Compared with coincidental sharing between unrelated individuals, an excess of low generation-probability sequences was observed among out-of-frame TCR alpha sequences shared between twins.

The sample consisted of cord blood. This clonotype was obtained from a newborn girl in good health. The rearrangement joined TRBV29-1 to TRBJ2-3; the D region possibly corresponds to TRBD2 (6 bases align). DNA sequence: TGCAGCGTTGGGGGTTCGGCGGGAATCACAGATACGCAGTATTTT. It codes for CSVGGSAGITDTQYF.